Below are 27 T cell receptor beta chains sequenced from a single sample in a study of molecular identifiers for immune sequencing clone quantification. TCRdb used MiXCR to reprocess the PCR reads, holding one entry per CDR3 protein. The data hold about 500,000 distinct CDR3 sequences, with about 25% observed a single time. Material: naive CD8+ T cells from blood, with Jurkat cell RNA spiked in. Subset here: FACS-sorted CD8+CD4-CCR7+CD45RA+ naive T cells. These receptor sequences come from a human donor in good health. Some libraries in this study had Jurkat cell RNA spiked in.

On this clonotype itself: This may be a read error, as it is one base from a much larger clone. The chain is built from TRBV30 and TRBJ2-7; 7 nucleotides line up with TRBD2. In germline, CDR1 is GTSNPN, CDR2 SVGIG (reference sequence). The CDR3 length is 14 residues. DNA for the CDR3: TGTGCCTGGAGTACAGCGGGGAGCTCCCACGAGCAGTACTTC. This gives the protein CAWSTAGSSHEQYF.

A remark on this clonotype: This could be a read error, since a much larger clone is one nucleotide away. The chain has TRBV11-2 and TRBJ2-3; no firm D call. CDR1 is SGHAT, CDR2 FQNNGV, per germline. CDR3 length: 16 amino acids. In DNA form, the CDR3 reads TGTGCCAGCAGCCAAGTCGAAGCCGTCCCCACAGCTACGCAGTATTTT. This translates into CASSQVEAVPTATQYF.

This clonotype occurred a few times. A clone one base away is much larger, so this may be a read error. The V call is TRBV27, the J call TRBJ2-7; maybe TRBD1 (6 bases). The CDR3 runs 13 residues. Germline CDR1 is MNHEY and CDR2 is SMNVEV (reference sequence). The CDR3 sequence is CASSLQGSYVQYF. Here the CDR3 DNA reads TGTGCCAGCAGTTTACAGGGGTCCTACGTGCAGTACTTC.

A remark on this clonotype: A read error may account for a junction end that differs from germline. The V gene is TRBV24-1, the J gene TRBJ2-7, with TRBD1 as a possible D gene (5 bases). The CDR3 sequence is 12 residues long. Looked up from germline, CDR1 is KGHDR and CDR2 is SFDVKD. CDR3 in DNA: TGTGCCACCAGCCAGGGCTCCTACAAGCAGTACTTC. This translates into CATSQGSYKQYF.

As to this clonotype: A much larger clone lies one base from this, so it may be a read error. The chain has TRBV10-3 and TRBJ2-7, with D unclear. The germline V gene has CDR1 ENHRY and CDR2 SYGVKD. The length of the CDR3 is 12 residues. The CDR3 reads CAISDDGYEPYF. CDR3 coding DNA: TGTGCCATCAGTGACGATGGCTACGAGCCGTACTTC.

On this clonotype: One end of the junction does not line up with germline, which may come from a read error. The V gene is TRBV4-3, the J gene TRBJ2-3, with no clear D. The CDR3 has 14 residues. CDR1 is LGHNA and CDR2 is YSLEER in the germline V gene. The DNA for the CDR3 is TGCGCCAGCAGCCAAGACTCTCGAGTGGATACGAAGTATTTT. Translation gives CASSQDSRVDTKYF.

The rearrangement links TRBV27 to TRBJ2-7; D uncertain. Germline V gives CDR1 MNHEY, CDR2 SMNVEV (reference sequence). V was clipped by 4 bases and J by 3 bases, with 10 bases between them. This CDR3 region has 13 residues. The CDR3 bases are TGTGCCAGCAGTTACCGGGCAAACTACGAGCAGTACTTC. It is translated as CASSYRANYEQYF.

This clonotype was observed many times. This chain connects TRBV6-6 to TRBJ1-1; the D gene is possibly TRBD1 (5 bases). The CDR3 has 14 residues. V was pared by 7 bases and J by 0 bases, with 12 bases between. The germline V gene encodes CDR1 MNHNY and CDR2 SVGAGI (reference sequence). CDR3 coding DNA: TGTGCCAGCATTGACAGAGGCATGAACACTGAAGCTTTCTTT. It is translated as CASIDRGMNTEAFF.

This clonotype has at least ten counts. V and J are TRBV28 and TRBJ2-7, with TRBD1 identical over 7 bases. CDR3 size: 14 residues. Germline values: CDR1 MDHEN, CDR2 SYDVKM. The junction had 3 bases not matched to a gene; V was cut back by 3 bases and J by 1 base. The DNA for the CDR3 is TGTGCCAGCAGTTTGGGGACAGTTTCCTACGAGCAGTACTTC. This codes for CASSLGTVSYEQYF. The variable domain in full, completed from reference TRBV28 and TRBJ2-7, reads DVKVTQSSRYLVKRTGEKVFLECVQDMDHENMFWYRQDPGLGLRLIYFSYDVKMKEKGDIPEGYSVSREKKERFSLILESASTNQTSMYLCASSLGTVSYEQYFGPGTRLTVT.

This clonotype showed up many times. The chain carries TRBV20-1 and TRBJ2-3; no clear D gene. V gave up 4 bases and J gave up 5 bases, with 13 bases separating them. Germline CDR1 DFQATT, CDR2 SNEGSKA (reference sequence). The CDR3 loop spans 13 amino acids. The DNA for the CDR3 is TGCAGTGCTAATCAAGCGCTAAGAGATACGCAGTATTTT. Amino acids: CSANQALRDTQYF.

The sample holds many counts of this clonotype. The V and J genes are TRBV28 and TRBJ2-3; unclear D gene. The CDR3 consists of 14 residues. Germline V gene sequence: CDR1 MDHEN, CDR2 SYDVKM. Trimming shortened V by 5 bases and J by 2 bases, and 11 bases separated the two germline ends. CDR3 coding DNA: TGTGCCAGCAGTCCACTCGGTGACACAGATACGCAGTATTTT. Translation gives CASSPLGDTDTQYF.

A word on this clonotype: This may come from a read error, since a much larger clone is one base off. The chain employs TRBV29-1 and TRBJ1-1; the match to TRBD1 covers 8 bases. The J segment lost 12 bases and the V segment lost 0 bases, leaving 6 bases of the junction unmatched. Germline V gene data show CDR1 as SQVTM and CDR2 as ANQGSEA. The CDR3 is made up of 12 amino acids. In nucleotides, the CDR3 is TGCAGCGTTGAAGATCTTACAGGGGGGCCTTTCTTT. This gives the protein CSVEDLTGGPFF.

This clonotype was seen more than once but under ten times. This chain joins TRBV12-3 or TRBV12-4 and TRBJ1-1, with D unresolved. Trimming removed 3 bases from V and 1 base from J, with 12 bases in between. CDR3 length: 15 amino acids. The CDR3 DNA is TGTGCCAGCAGTTTGTATGCTCGGCCGAACACTGAAGCTTTCTTT. Its protein product is CASSLYARPNTEAFF.

This clonotype has just a few counts. The rearrangement uses TRBV11-3 and TRBJ2-6; 8 positions match TRBD1. Trimming removed 5 bases from V and 2 bases from J; junction bases left unmatched: 11. The CDR3 runs 18 residues. Germline loops: CDR1 SGHNT, CDR2 YENEEA. The DNA for the CDR3 is TGTGCCAGCAGCCCAAGACAGGGGAAAGACGCTGGGGCCAACGTCCTGACTTTC. Its protein product is CASSPRQGKDAGANVLTF.

This clonotype was recorded many times. This chain joins TRBV7-9 and TRBJ2-2, with D perhaps matching TRBD1 (5 bases). This CDR3 spans 13 amino acids. Germline CDR1 reads SEHNR; CDR2 reads FQNEAQ (reference sequence). Between the trimmed V and J ends, which lost 5 bases and 5 bases, there was a span of 9 bases. In nucleotides, the CDR3 is TGTGCCAGCAGCCCCCCAGGGACCGGGGAGCTGTTTTTT. Amino acids: CASSPPGTGELFF.

The CDR3: CSARGDFYEQYF. Here the CDR3 DNA reads TGCAGTGCTAGAGGGGACTTCTACGAGCAGTACTTC. This rearrangement joins TRBV20-1 to TRBJ2-7; weak D call: TRBD2 (6 bases). Trimming stripped 1 base from V and 3 bases from J, with 7 bases between. The CDR3 sequence is 12 residues long. Germline V lookup: CDR1 DFQATT, CDR2 SNEGSKA (reference sequence).

This clonotype has only a few counts. CDR3 region: CASNPAGRTSGTNIPNTGELFF. CDR3 DNA sequence: TGTGCCAGCAATCCAGCGGGCAGGACTAGCGGAACCAATATCCCGAACACCGGGGAGCTGTTTTTT. V usage is TRBV2 and J usage is TRBJ2-2; the match to TRBD2 covers 10 bases. With V trimmed by 7 bases and J by 0 bases, 23 bases remained unmatched. Germline V CDR1 and CDR2: SNHLY, FYNNEI. The CDR3 consists of 22 residues. The full variable domain, in which reference TRBV2 and TRBJ2-2 provide the parts outside the CDR3, is EPEVTQTPSHQVTQMGQEVILRCVPISNHLYFYWYRQILGQKVEFLVSFYNNEISEKSEIFDDQFSVERPDGSNFTLKIRSTKLEDSAMYFCASNPAGRTSGTNIPNTGELFFGEGSRLTVL.

Details on this clonotype: A much larger clone sits a single nucleotide away, making a read error possible. This chain uses TRBV19 with TRBJ1-1; D is uncertain. CDR1 and CDR2 from the germline V gene are LNHDA and SQIVND (reference sequence). The CDR3 contains 13 residues. The DNA for the CDR3 is TGTGCCTGTAGTATAGCCATCAACACTGAAGCTTTCTTT. Protein sequence: CACSIAINTEAFF.

The rearrangement joins TRBV5-6 to TRBJ1-1; no clear D. The germline V gene has CDR1 SGHDT and CDR2 YYEEEE. The ends were cut back, 4 bases at V and 3 bases at J, with 19 bases in the middle. This CDR3 comprises 16 residues. The CDR3 loop reads CASSLTTTGLHTEAFF. The CDR3 coding sequence is TGTGCCAGCAGCCTGACCACGACGGGTCTTCACACTGAAGCTTTCTTT.

This clonotype has a single count. The rearrangement joins TRBV12-3 or TRBV12-4 to TRBJ1-3, with a weak D call TRBD1 (6 bases). This CDR3 comprises 15 residues. Trimming left V 8 bases short and J 4 bases short, with 18 bases between. DNA of the CDR3: TGTGCCAGCCAATTGGGCGAGGGGGGAGGAAACACCATATATTTT. Encoded protein: CASQLGEGGGNTIYF.

This clonotype was found many times. The V gene is TRBV5-8, the J gene TRBJ2-3; the match to TRBD2 covers 14 bases. From germline, CDR1 is SGHTS and CDR2 YDEGEE. V shed 9 bases, J shed 4 bases, and the junction held 13 bases outside the gene matches. This CDR3 contains 17 residues. CDR3 bases: TGTGCCATCTCCAGGACTAGCGGGGGGCCAAAGGCAGATACGCAGTATTTT. It translates to CAISRTSGGPKADTQYF.

This sequence joins TRBV28 and TRBJ1-1; TRBD1 is a possible D gene (6 bases). This CDR3 contains 17 residues. The V gene lost 7 bases and the J gene lost 1 base, with 22 bases spanning the gap. Germline V gene sequence: CDR1 MDHEN, CDR2 SYDVKM. Written as DNA, the CDR3 is TGTGCCAGCAACAGTGGGTCGAGGGGGGCCCGGAACACTGAAGCTTTCTTT. As protein: CASNSGSRGARNTEAFF.

This clonotype was counted at least ten times. The genes are TRBV7-9 and TRBJ2-7; 10 nucleotides agree with TRBD1. The junction had 8 bases not matched to a gene; V was cut back by 3 bases and J by 6 bases. The CDR3 spans 15 residues. Germline V lookup: CDR1 SEHNR, CDR2 FQNEAQ (reference sequence). The CDR3 is CASSLGGTGVIEQYF. The CDR3 DNA is TGTGCCAGCAGCTTGGGCGGGACAGGGGTTATCGAGCAGTACTTC.

In its sample, this clonotype was seen many times. CDR3 nucleotide sequence: TGTGCCTGGAGGGACAGGGGACATATAGCGAACACTGAAGCTTTCTTT. Protein: CAWRDRGHIANTEAFF. The chain carries TRBV30 and TRBJ1-1; 9 positions match TRBD1. The CDR3 is 16 residues long. With 3 bases clipped from V and 1 base from J, the junction kept 9 bases outside the gene matches. CDR1 is GTSNPN and CDR2 is SVGIG in the germline V gene (reference sequence).

At least ten counts were recorded for this clonotype. The CDR3: CASSLARDNSYEQYF. CDR3 nucleotides: TGTGCCAGCAGCTTAGCCCGGGACAACTCCTACGAGCAGTACTTC. This sequence joins TRBV7-2 and TRBJ2-7; D is perhaps TRBD1 (6 bases). CDR1 and CDR2 from the germline V gene are SGHTA and FQGNSA. The CDR3 is 15 residues long. The germline V and J ends were trimmed by 0 bases and 0 bases, with 9 bases remaining between them.

V is TRBV7-9 and J is TRBJ1-1; D may be TRBD1 (6 bases). Trimming stripped 11 bases from V and 4 bases from J, with 14 bases between. Germline assignment: CDR1 SEHNR and CDR2 FQNEAQ (reference sequence). The CDR3 is made up of 12 amino acids. The CDR3 is CAGTDSTTEAFF. CDR3 coding DNA: TGTGCCGGGACGGACAGTACCACTGAAGCTTTCTTT. Full variable domain (outside the CDR3, taken from reference TRBV7-9 and TRBJ1-1): DTGVSQNPRHKITKRGQNVTFRCDPISEHNRLYWYRQTLGQGPEFLTYFQNEAQLEKSRLLSDRFSAERPKGSFSTLEIQRTEQGDSAMYLCAGTDSTTEAFFGQGTRLTVV.

The gene calls are TRBV7-2 and TRBJ2-3; 8 positions match TRBD2. Germline assignment: CDR1 SGHTA and CDR2 FQGNSA. The junction had 7 bases not matched to a gene; V was cut back by 1 base and J by 4 bases. The CDR3 consists of 16 residues. The DNA for the CDR3 is TGTGCCAGCAGCTTAGGCCTGGGGCGGGAGGCAGATACGCAGTATTTT. Residues: CASSLGLGREADTQYF.